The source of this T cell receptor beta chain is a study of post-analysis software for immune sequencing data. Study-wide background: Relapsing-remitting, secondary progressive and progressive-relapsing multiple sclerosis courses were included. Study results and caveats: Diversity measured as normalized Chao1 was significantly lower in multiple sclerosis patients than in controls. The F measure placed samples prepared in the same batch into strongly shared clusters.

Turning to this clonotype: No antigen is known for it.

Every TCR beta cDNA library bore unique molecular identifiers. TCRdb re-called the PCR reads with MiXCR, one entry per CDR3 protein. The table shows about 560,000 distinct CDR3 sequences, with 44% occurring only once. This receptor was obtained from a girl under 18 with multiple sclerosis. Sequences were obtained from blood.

This CDR3 reads CASSQDRTPAYEQYF. CDR3 in DNA: TGTGCCAGCAGCCAAGACAGGACACCAGCCTACGAGCAGTACTTC. The J gene is TRBJ2-7, the V gene TRBV14; D possibly corresponds to TRBD1 (5 bases). V lost 0 bases and J 2 bases, leaving 11 bases between the germline ends. This CDR3 comprises 15 residues. Germline lookup yields CDR1 SGHDN and CDR2 FVKESK.